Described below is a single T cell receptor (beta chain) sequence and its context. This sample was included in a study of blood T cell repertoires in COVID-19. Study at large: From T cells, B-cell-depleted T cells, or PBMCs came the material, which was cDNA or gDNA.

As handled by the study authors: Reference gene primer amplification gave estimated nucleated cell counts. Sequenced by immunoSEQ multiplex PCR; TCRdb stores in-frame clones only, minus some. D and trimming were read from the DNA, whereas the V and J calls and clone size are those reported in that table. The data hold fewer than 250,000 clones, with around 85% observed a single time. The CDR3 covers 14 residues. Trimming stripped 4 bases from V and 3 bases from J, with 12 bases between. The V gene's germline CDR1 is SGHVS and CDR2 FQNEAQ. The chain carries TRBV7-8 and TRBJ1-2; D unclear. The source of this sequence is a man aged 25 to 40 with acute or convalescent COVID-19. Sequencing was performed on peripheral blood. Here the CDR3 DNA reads TGTGCCAGCAGCTCGAATCCAACTTACTATGGCTACACCTTC. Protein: CASSSNPTYYGYTF.